The 25 T cell receptor beta chains below come from one sample, sequenced in a study of shared clonotypes between healthy human individuals. Libraries were prepared by immunoSEQ multiplex PCR; TCRdb keeps only in-frame clonotypes and omits some of them. The table records about 2.3 million clones, around 90% of them present only once. Sequences were obtained from naive CD4+ T cells from PBMCs. Subset defined: CD45RA+ positively selected. These receptors were obtained from a man between 18 and 35 years old in good health. Some clones in this sample may be carry-over from other donors' samples.

The V gene is TRBV6-6, the J gene TRBJ1-2; weak D call: TRBD1 (6 bases). V shed 2 bases and J shed 0 bases, with 10 bases lying between them. Germline CDR1 and CDR2: MNHNY and SVGAGI (reference sequence). The CDR3 extends over 15 amino acids. CDR3 bases: TGTGCCAGCAGTTACGAGGGGGACTCTAACTATGGCTACACCTTC. Translating it yields CASSYEGDSNYGYTF.

The chain employs TRBV19 and TRBJ1-2; D gene unclear. Germline V gene sequence: CDR1 LNHDA, CDR2 SQIVND (reference sequence). This CDR3 region has 14 residues. With 4 bases removed from V and 4 bases from J, the gap between germline ends came to 13 bases. The CDR3 DNA reads TGTGCCAGTAGTAAATGGTCCCAGATCTATGGCTACACCTTC. It codes for CASSKWSQIYGYTF.

The chain carries TRBV30 and TRBJ1-5; D remains unclear. The ends were cut back, 0 bases at V and 3 bases at J, with 6 bases in the middle. Germline CDR1 reads GTSNPN; CDR2 reads SVGIG (reference sequence). CDR3 size: 13 residues. CDR3 in amino acids: CAWSVKANQPQHF. DNA of the CDR3: TGTGCCTGGAGTGTTAAGGCCAATCAGCCCCAGCATTTT.

This clone was recorded once. V usage is TRBV19 and J usage is TRBJ1-2; 11 bases are a match to TRBD1. Per the germline V gene, CDR1 is LNHDA and CDR2 is SQIVND (reference sequence). The V gene end was trimmed by 1 base and the J gene end by 8 bases; junction bases not matched to a gene: 6. The CDR3 is 15 residues long. The CDR3 reads CASSIVRTGGDGYTF. CDR3 sequence (DNA): TGTGCCAGTAGTATAGTTAGGACAGGGGGCGACGGCTACACCTTC.

This clone was seen just once. This chain connects TRBV2 to TRBJ2-5; D is unresolved. The V gene's germline CDR1 is SNHLY and CDR2 FYNNEI. Between the trimmed V and J ends, which lost 1 base and 3 bases, there was a span of 9 bases. The CDR3 consists of 14 residues. The CDR3 DNA reads as TGTGCCAGCAGTGAAGAGGTGGGAAAAGAGACCCAGTACTTC. Amino acids: CASSEEVGKETQYF.

The gene calls are TRBV28 and TRBJ2-7; TRBD1 is a possible D gene (6 bases). The CDR3 length is 16 residues. CDR1 MDHEN and CDR2 SYDVKM come from the germline V gene. V was shortened by 8 bases and J by 5 bases, with 25 bases between the two germline ends. The CDR3 here is CASSLIRGILLDEQYF. Written as DNA, the CDR3 is TGTGCCAGCTCTCTAATCAGGGGAATCCTTCTGGACGAGCAGTACTTC.

This sequence joins TRBV6-1 and TRBJ1-1; D uncertain. V was trimmed by 3 bases and J by 0 bases, leaving 5 bases between them. The germline gives CDR1 MNHNS, CDR2 SASEGT. The CDR3 covers 13 residues. CDR3 sequence: CASSDPLNTEAFF. In DNA form, the CDR3 reads TGTGCCAGCAGTGACCCTCTGAACACTGAAGCTTTCTTT.

The V gene is TRBV30, the J gene TRBJ2-3, with no clear D. The V gene lost 4 bases and the J gene lost 0 bases, with 14 bases spanning the gap. CDR3 size: 15 residues. The germline V gene has CDR1 GTSNPN and CDR2 SVGIG (reference sequence). In DNA, the CDR3 is TGTGCCTGGATTTATACAGCTTCTAGCACAGATACGCAGTATTTT. Its protein product is CAWIYTASSTDTQYF.

This chain connects TRBV11-2 to TRBJ2-3; no definite D call. The CDR3 totals 14 residues. Germline CDR1 SGHAT, CDR2 FQNNGV. V lost 4 bases and J 1 base, leaving 9 bases between the germline ends. This CDR3 is CASSSFGRTDTQYF. The CDR3 region has the DNA TGTGCCAGCAGCTCCTTCGGTCGCACAGATACGCAGTATTTT.

This clone was observed a few times. This chain links TRBV18 with TRBJ1-1; the D is unclear. The CDR3 runs 13 residues. The V gene's germline CDR1 is KGHSH and CDR2 LQKENI. Trimming shortened V by 5 bases and J by 1 base, and 8 bases separated the two germline ends. The CDR3 spells CASSSDENTEAFF. For the CDR3, the DNA is TGTGCCAGCTCATCGGACGAGAACACTGAAGCTTTCTTT.

This chain connects TRBV2 to TRBJ2-6; 8 positions agree with TRBD1. Trimming took 6 bases from V and 2 from J; bases not matched to a gene: 3. The CDR3 covers 15 residues. Germline CDR1 SNHLY, CDR2 FYNNEI. For the CDR3, the DNA is TGTGCCAGCAGGGCAGGGGGCCCTGGGGCCAACGTCCTGACTTTC. Its protein is CASRAGGPGANVLTF. The variable domain in full, with the rest retrieved from reference TRBV2 and TRBJ2-6, is EPEVTQTPSHQVTQMGQEVILRCVPISNHLYFYWYRQILGQKVEFLVSFYNNEISEKSEIFDDQFSVERPDGSNFTLKIRSTKLEDSAMYFCASRAGGPGANVLTFGAGSRLTVL.

The J gene is TRBJ2-6, the V gene TRBV18; no clear D gene. The CDR3 runs to 18 residues. The V and J ends lost 3 bases and 0 bases respectively, with 15 bases between them. CDR1 and CDR2 (germline): KGHSH, LQKENI. In DNA form, the CDR3 reads TGTGCCAGCTCACCTTTGGGGTTTGTATCCTCTGGGGCCAACGTCCTGACTTTC. It translates to CASSPLGFVSSGANVLTF.

As concerns this clone: This same CDR3 is encoded by further DNA sequences in the sample. The chain links TRBV5-1 to TRBJ2-1; D unclear. The CDR3 totals 13 residues. Germline CDR1 reads SGHRS; CDR2 reads YFSETQ. V was trimmed by 0 bases and J by 4 bases, leaving 5 bases between them. The CDR3 coding sequence is TGCGCCAGCAGCTTGGCTTTGTACAATGAGCAGTTCTTC. Residues: CASSLALYNEQFF.

The rearrangement uses TRBV28 and TRBJ2-3; unclear D gene. From germline, CDR1 is MDHEN and CDR2 SYDVKM. Trimming cost V 7 bases and J 2 bases, with 16 bases left between them. The CDR3 spans 15 residues. In DNA form, the CDR3 reads TGTGCCAGCACCAATCAGTTCCAATTCACAGATACGCAGTATTTT. Translated, it gives CASTNQFQFTDTQYF.

This chain joins TRBV7-8 and TRBJ2-5, with 9 positions matching TRBD2. The CDR3 is made up of 16 amino acids. Germline-derived CDR1 and CDR2 are SGHVS and FQNEAQ. The junction had 10 bases not matched to a gene; V was cut back by 2 bases and J by 6 bases. CDR3 in amino acids: CASSLTAGGLLKTQYF. The CDR3 nucleotides are TGTGCCAGCAGCTTAACAGCGGGAGGCCTTCTAAAGACCCAGTACTTC.

The chain carries TRBV18 and TRBJ1-5; D gene unclear. The CDR3 loop spans 18 amino acids. V was trimmed by 6 bases and J by 2 bases, leaving 23 bases between them. CDR1 and CDR2 (germline): KGHSH, LQKENI. CDR3 coding DNA: TGTGCCAGCTCTCTCGACACCATGGTCCCACATGGCAATCAGCCCCAGCATTTT. It specifies CASSLDTMVPHGNQPQHF. Full variable domain (rest looked up from reference TRBV18 and TRBJ1-5): NAGVMQNPRHLVRRRGQEARLRCSPMKGHSHVYWYRQLPEEGLKFMVYLQKENIIDESGMPKERFSAEFPKEGPSILRIQQVVRGDSAAYFCASSLDTMVPHGNQPQHFGDGTRLSIL.

The chain uses TRBV19 and TRBJ1-5; no firm D call. This CDR3 has 14 residues. Per the germline V gene, CDR1 is LNHDA and CDR2 is SQIVND (reference sequence). Deletions cut 1 base from V and 4 bases from J, with 8 bases between. The CDR3 here is CASSIAEVNQPQHF. CDR3 in DNA: TGTGCCAGTAGTATAGCAGAGGTAAATCAGCCCCAGCATTTT.

The rearrangement links TRBV28 to TRBJ2-7; possible D gene TRBD1, 7 bases. The CDR3 has 19 amino acids. The V gene lost 10 bases and the J gene lost 1 base, with 32 bases spanning the gap. CDR1 and CDR2 (germline): MDHEN, SYDVKM. This CDR3 reads CATYLEGNRGKSGSYEQYF. In DNA form, the CDR3 reads TGTGCCACCTACCTGGAGGGGAACAGGGGTAAATCAGGTTCCTACGAGCAGTACTTC.

This clone has a single count. The chain is built from TRBV5-1 and TRBJ2-5; D possibly corresponds to TRBD2 (6 bases). This CDR3 contains 16 residues. Deletions cut 4 bases from V and 6 bases from J, with 22 bases between. Looked up from germline, CDR1 is SGHRS and CDR2 is YFSETQ. DNA of the CDR3: TGCGCCAGCAGCAGATACCCCGGGACTTCCGATAAGACCCAGTACTTC. Its translation: CASSRYPGTSDKTQYF.

This clone appeared a single time. CDR3 sequence (DNA): TGTGCCAGCAGCTTAGGCGGAGTAGCAGAAGAGCAGTACTTC. Protein sequence: CASSLGGVAEEQYF. This chain uses TRBV7-9 with TRBJ2-7; D unresolved. Per germline, CDR1 SEHNR and CDR2 FQNEAQ (reference sequence). Trimming shortened V by 1 base and J by 7 bases, and 14 bases separated the two germline ends. This CDR3 spans 14 amino acids.

In the case of this clone: This sample also contains other DNA sequences that code for the same CDR3. The gene calls are TRBV30 and TRBJ2-7, with 10 positions matching TRBD2. Germline values: CDR1 GTSNPN, CDR2 SVGIG (reference sequence). The CDR3 sequence is 15 residues long. The junction had 4 bases not matched to a gene; V was cut back by 0 bases and J by 2 bases. The CDR3 reads CAWSVGLAGAYEQYF. CDR3 DNA sequence: TGTGCCTGGAGTGTAGGGCTAGCGGGAGCCTACGAGCAGTACTTC.

This clone was seen only once. V gene TRBV28 combines with J gene TRBJ2-7; D assignment may be TRBD1 or TRBD2 (5 bases each). Germline CDR1 is MDHEN and CDR2 is SYDVKM. The CDR3 consists of 16 residues. V was trimmed by 6 bases and J by 5 bases, leaving 23 bases between them. CDR3 amino acids: CASSARGLPSRDEQYF. The CDR3 coding sequence is TGTGCCAGCAGCGCCCGGGGCCTACCGAGTCGGGACGAGCAGTACTTC.

The chain employs TRBV28 and TRBJ1-5; D may be TRBD1 (6 bases). Per germline, CDR1 MDHEN and CDR2 SYDVKM. V was cut by 2 bases and J by 2 bases, with 19 bases left in between. The CDR3 sequence is 18 residues long. CDR3 loop: CASSLNRVTSYGNQPQHF. The CDR3 DNA follows: TGTGCCAGCAGTTTAAACAGGGTGACTTCTTACGGCAATCAGCCCCAGCATTTT.

About this clone itself: Other DNA sequences in this sample translate to the same CDR3. The chain has TRBV5-1 and TRBJ2-5; no firm D call. The CDR3 is 14 amino acids. The germline CDR1 and CDR2 sequences are SGHRS and YFSETQ. V lost 2 bases, J lost 2 bases, and 10 bases lay in between. CDR3 nucleotide sequence: TGCGCCAGCAGCTTATCCGGGCCTCAAGAGACCCAGTACTTC. Translating gives CASSLSGPQETQYF.

The V gene is TRBV5-1, the J gene TRBJ2-3; 7 bases agree with TRBD1. CDR1 SGHRS and CDR2 YFSETQ come from the germline V gene. J lost 0 bases, V lost 3 bases, and 7 bases had no gene match. The CDR3 loop spans 16 amino acids. CDR3: CASSYLTGESTDTQYF. The CDR3, as DNA: TGCGCCAGCAGCTACCTAACAGGGGAAAGCACAGATACGCAGTATTTT.